What follows describes a single TCR beta chain. A much larger clone lies a single base off, so this may be a read error. The limits of the CDR3 on the DNA are not certain, so only TCRdb's listed CDR3 is given. Amplification of TCR alpha and beta CDR3 regions from RNA used iRepertoire nested multiplex PCR. TCRdb redid the calling of the multiplex PCR reads with MiXCR, one entry per CDR3 protein. The sample shows under 200,000 distinct CDR3 sequences, more than 30% of them seen only once. The CDR3 has 11 amino acids, counting both end residues. Germline-derived CDR1 and CDR2 are SQVTM and ANQGSEA. The sample belongs to a study of glioma-infiltrating T cells.

The sequence was collected from a human donor with low-grade glioma or glioblastoma, undergoing nonglioma brain surgery, or in good health (not recorded which). Input material: glioma tissue, nonneoplastic brain tissue, or PBMCs (not recorded which). The genes are TRBV29-1 and TRBJ1-1. The CDR3 protein is CSVEWASGTFF.